These T cell receptor beta chains were read from a single sample in a study of tumor and adjacent non-tumor tissue in lung cancer. TCRdb processed the multiplex PCR reads anew with MiXCR; each CDR3 protein has one entry. The sample records around 82,000 distinct CDR3 sequences, 65% to 85% being singletons. The sample was distant non-tumor lung tissue. The receptors were sampled from a man aged 55 to 70 with non-small cell lung cancer. Each CDR3 is given with its conserved first and last residue. The D gene is left open where the match is weak. Size is omitted from some rows. Given values are once, few, many or a class for expanded clones.

abundance,d_gene,j_gene,v_gene,CDR3aa,CDR3nt
once,-,TRBJ1-1,TRBV13,CPSSSSRLGRGTEVVF,TGTCCCAGCAGCTCCAGCAGATTGGGGAGAGGGACTGAAGTTGTCTTT
many,-,TRBJ2-1,TRBV10-1,CASSEAGESNEQFF,TGCGCCAGCAGTGAGGCAGGGGAGTCGAATGAGCAGTTCTTC
many,TRBD2,TRBJ2-2,TRBV5-4,CASSLSLAGAGELFF,TGTGCCAGCAGCTTGAGCCTAGCGGGAGCCGGGGAGCTGTTTTTT
-,-,TRBJ1-2,TRBV20-1,CSSSGSTASNYGYIF,TGCAGTTCTAGTGGCTCGACAGCCTCTAACTATGGCTACATCTTC
-,-,TRBJ2-6,TRBV4-3,CASSQRAVSGANVLTF,TGCGCCAGCAGCCAGCGGGCGGTGTCTGGAGCCAACGTCCTGACTTTC
-,TRBD2,TRBJ2-2,TRBV20-1,CSTTLAGGTTGELFF,TGCAGTACCACACTAGCGGGGGGGACCACCGGGGAGCTTTTTTTC
-,-,TRBJ2-2,TRBV20-1,CTARASGRWSNTGELFF,TGCACTGCTAGAGCTTCGGGTAGGTGGAGCAACACCGGGGAGCTGTTTTTT
-,-,TRBJ2-6,TRBV4-3,CDSSQKAVSGSNVLTF,TGCGACAGCAGCCAAAAGGCGGTGTCTGGGTCCAACGTCCTGACTTTC
-,-,TRBJ2-3,TRBV5-1,CASTGLGGHQDTQYF,TGCGCCAGCACGGGGCTCGGGGGACACCAGGATACGCAGTATTTT
-,-,TRBJ2-1,TRBV11-1,CASSLDTGVYSEQFF,TGTGCCAGCAGCTTAGACACGGGGGTCTACAGTGAGCAGTTCTTC
-,-,TRBJ1-1,TRBV5-4,CASSAGKQGRGDTEAFF,TGCGCCAGCAGCGCCGGTAAACAGGGACGAGGCGACACTGAAGCTTTCTTT
-,TRBD2,TRBJ2-3,TRBV20-1,CSARDYERELHTQYF,TGCAGTGCTAGAGATTACGAGCGGGAGCTGCATACACAGTATTTT
-,TRBD2,TRBJ2-2,TRBV6-1,CASSTGTSANTGELFF,TGTGCCAGTAGCACTGGGACTAGCGCTAACACCGGGGAGCTGTTTTTT
-,-,TRBJ1-1,TRBV11-2,CASLYLNTEAFF,TGTGCCAGCTTGTATCTGAACACTGAAGCTTTCTTT
-,-,TRBJ2-1,TRBV5-1,CASSLGLGDFSSYSEQFF,TGCGCTAGCAGCTTGGGGCTAGGGGACTTCAGCTCCTACAGTGAGCAGTTCTTC
-,-,TRBJ2-3,TRBV11-3,CAISQDRSSGTQYF,TGTGCCATTAGCCAGGACAGAAGCTCGGGTACGCAGTATTTT
-,-,TRBJ2-2,TRBV24-1,CATRDPWGELFF,TGTGCCACCAGGGACCCCTGGGGGGAGCTGTTTTTT
-,-,TRBJ2-6,TRBV11-2,CASSLVPKDKLSGANVLTF,TGTGCCAGCAGCTTAGTTCCAAAGGACAAGCTCTCTGGGGCCAACGTCTTGACTTTC
many,-,TRBJ2-5,TRBV5-6,CASSATTVPQETQYF,TGTGCCAGCAGCGCCACGACAGTGCCCCAAGAGACCCAGTACTTC
once,-,TRBJ2-7,TRBV11-2,CASGSRTTGSVYEQYF,TGTGCCAGCGGCTCGAGGACAACAGGGAGTGTCTACGAGCAGTACTTC
-,TRBD2,TRBJ2-3,TRBV12-3/TRBV12-4,CASSWTSGDTDTQYF,TGTGCCAGCTCATGGACTAGCGGGGACACAGATACGCAGTATTTT
-,-,TRBJ1-2,TRBV20-1,CSAPTSGYSYTF,TGCAGTGCCCCCACAAGTGGTTACAGCTACACCTTC
many,TRBD2,TRBJ2-1,TRBV6-1,CASSLSGGYYNEQFF,TGTGCCAGCAGTTTGAGCGGGGGCTACTACAATGAGCAGTTCTTC
once,TRBD2,TRBJ2-7,TRBV20-1,CSASSPIGGYEQYF,TGCAGTGCTAGCTCCCCCATCGGGGGGTATGAACAGTACTTC
many,-,TRBJ2-1,TRBV6-5,CASSYDPSAHEQFF,TGTGCCAGCAGTTATGACCCATCAGCCCATGAGCAGTTCTTC
-,TRBD2,TRBJ2-7,TRBV6-2/TRBV6-3,CASSPRTSISYEQYF,TGTGCCAGCAGTCCCCGGACTAGCATAAGCTACGAGCAGTACTTC
-,-,TRBJ2-5,TRBV4-3,CACSQGPGPQETQYF,TGCGCCTGCAGCCAAGGGCCGGGTCCCCAAGAGACCCAGTATTTC
-,-,TRBJ2-3,TRBV4-3,CASSQDRAGATDTQYF,TGCGCCAGCAGCCAGGATAGAGCGGGCGCCACGGATACGCAGTATTTT
-,-,TRBJ1-2,TRBV20-1,CNAQGRGRNYGYTF,TGCAATGCCCAGGGACGGGGAAGAAACTATGGCTACACCTTC
-,-,TRBJ2-4,TRBV28,CASTPGGILGAKNIQYF,TGTGCCAGTACTCCCGGTGGAATTCTGGGAGCCAAAAACATTCAGTACTTC
-,TRBD2,TRBJ2-2,TRBV11-3,CASSSREAGGYRAGVLLF,TGTGCCAGCAGCTCCCGGGAAGCGGGAGGATACAGAGCCGGGGTGCTGTTATTT
once,-,TRBJ2-3,TRBV20-1,CSVGEVKSTDTQYF,TGCAGTGTTGGCGAAGTAAAGAGCACAGATACGCAGTATTTT
large,-,TRBJ1-1,TRBV4-3,CASSQDHSQSNTEAFF,TGCGCCAGCAGCCAAGATCATAGTCAGTCCAACACTGAAGCTTTCTTT
-,-,TRBJ2-3,TRBV5-5,CASGHAGTRADTQYF,TGTGCCAGCGGACATGCGGGGACAAGGGCAGATACGCAGTATTTT
once,-,TRBJ2-5,TRBV5-6,CASSLAEGKKTQYF,TGTGCCAGTAGCTTGGCAGAGGGGAAAAAGACCCAGTACTTC
-,-,TRBJ1-1,TRBV11-2,CVSSLAPVTGGAFF,TGTGTCAGCAGCTTAGCCCCCGTGACAGGAGGGGCTTTCTTT
-,-,TRBJ2-7,TRBV11-1,CASSTDKGGEQYF,TGTGCCAGTAGTACGGACAAGGGTGGAGAGCAGTACTTC
once,-,TRBJ1-1,TRBV6-1,CVSIDGPGAGTEAFF,TGTGTCAGCATCGATGGGCCGGGGGCCGGAACTGAAGCTTTCTTT
-,-,TRBJ1-1,TRBV6-5,CASSYRETERNTEAFF,TGTGCCAGCAGTTACAGGGAGACAGAGCGGAACACTGAAGCTTTCTTT
many,-,TRBJ1-2,TRBV30,CAWFHGGSPRDVKGGYTF,TGTGCCTGGTTCCATGGGGGGTCCCCTCGTGATGTGAAAGGTGGCTACACCTTC
-,-,TRBJ2-6,TRBV6-5,CASSLEGTSSGANVLTF,TGTGCCAGCAGCCTAGAAGGAACCAGCTCTGGGGCCAACGTCCTGACTTTC
-,TRBD2,TRBJ2-2,TRBV20-1,CSSRGASGGDTAELFF,TGCAGTTCCAGGGGGGCTAGCGGGGGAGACACCGCGGAGCTGTTTTTT
-,-,TRBJ2-7,TRBV20-1,CSARDSSGIYEEYF,TGCAGTGCTAGAGACTCCTCAGGGATCTACGAGGAATACTTC
-,TRBD2,TRBJ2-2,TRBV11-1,CVSNLGGRSTGELFF,TGTGTCAGCAACTTAGGCGGGAGAAGCACTGGGGAGCTGTTTTTT
few,-,TRBJ1-2,TRBV29-1,CSVDAMARVQGGYTF,TGCAGCGTTGATGCCATGGCCAGGGTTCAGGGTGGCTACACCTTC
-,-,TRBJ2-3,TRBV20-1,CSAPTAGATHHTDTQYF,TGCAGTGCTCCCACGGCGGGGGCCACACACCACACAGATACGCAGTATTTT